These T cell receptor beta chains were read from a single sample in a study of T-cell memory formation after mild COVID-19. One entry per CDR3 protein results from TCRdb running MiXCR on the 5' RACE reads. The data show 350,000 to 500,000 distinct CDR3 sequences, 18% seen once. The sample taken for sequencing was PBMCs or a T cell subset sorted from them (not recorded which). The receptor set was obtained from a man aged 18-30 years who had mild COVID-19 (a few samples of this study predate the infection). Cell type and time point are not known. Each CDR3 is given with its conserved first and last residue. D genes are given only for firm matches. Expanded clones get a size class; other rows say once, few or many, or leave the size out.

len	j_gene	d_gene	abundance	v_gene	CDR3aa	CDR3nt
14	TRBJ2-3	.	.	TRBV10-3	CAISAGGNTDTQYF	TGTGCCATCAGTGCCGGGGGAAACACAGATACGCAGTATTTT
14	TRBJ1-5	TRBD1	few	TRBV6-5	CASGGTGGNQPQHF	TGTGCCAGCGGCGGGACAGGGGGCAATCAGCCCCAGCATTTT
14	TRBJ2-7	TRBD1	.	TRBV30	CACQEGQGPYEQYF	TGTGCCTGCCAAGAAGGACAGGGTCCCTACGAGCAGTACTTC
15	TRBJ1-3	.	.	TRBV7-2	CASSLSSNSGNTIYF	TGTGCCAGCAGCTTAAGCTCGAACTCTGGAAACACCATATATTTT
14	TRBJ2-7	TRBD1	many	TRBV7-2	CASSHRDRHYEQYF	TGTGCCAGCAGCCACCGGGACAGACACTACGAGCAGTACTTC
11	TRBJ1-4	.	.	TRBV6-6	CASRGGMELFF	TGTGCCAGCCGCGGGGGTATGGAACTGTTTTTT
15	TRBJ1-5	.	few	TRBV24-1	CATSDSHRSDQPQHF	TGTGCCACCAGTGATTCGCACAGGTCAGATCAGCCCCAGCATTTT
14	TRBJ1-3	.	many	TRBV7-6	CASSEQYSGNTIYF	TGTGCCAGCAGCGAACAGTACTCTGGAAACACCATATATTTT
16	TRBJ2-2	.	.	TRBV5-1	CASSLGPDFLTGELFF	TGCGCCAGCAGCTTGGGCCCCGACTTCCTCACCGGGGAGCTGTTTTTT
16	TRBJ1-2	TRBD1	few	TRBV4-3	CASSQEPTGDLYGYTF	TGCGCCAGCAGCCAAGAACCGACAGGGGATCTCTATGGCTACACCTTC
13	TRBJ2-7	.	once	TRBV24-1	CATSPQDSYEQYF	TGTGCCACCAGCCCCCAGGACAGCTACGAGCAGTACTTC
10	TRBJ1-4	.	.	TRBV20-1	CSARGRRLFF	TGCAGTGCTAGGGGACGTCGGCTGTTTTTT
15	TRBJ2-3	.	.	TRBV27	CASSLTGWRADTQYF	TGTGCCAGCAGTTTAACCGGGTGGCGCGCAGATACGCAGTATTTT
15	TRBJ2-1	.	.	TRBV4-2	CASSHSPNSYNEQFF	TGTGCCAGCAGCCACAGTCCCAACTCTTACAATGAGCAGTTCTTC
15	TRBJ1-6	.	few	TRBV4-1	CASSQPTGYNSPLHF	TGCGCCAGCAGCCAACCCACAGGTTACAATTCACCCCTCCACTTT
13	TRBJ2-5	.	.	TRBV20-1	CSASPGAQETQYF	TGCAGTGCTAGTCCGGGGGCACAAGAGACCCAGTACTTC
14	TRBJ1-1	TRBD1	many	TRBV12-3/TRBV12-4	CASSRDRSNTEAFF	TGTGCCAGCAGTCGGGACAGATCGAACACTGAAGCTTTCTTT
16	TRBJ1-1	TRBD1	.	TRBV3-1	CASSLPAGTGITEAFF	TGTGCCAGCAGCCTCCCAGCCGGGACAGGGATAACTGAAGCTTTCTTT
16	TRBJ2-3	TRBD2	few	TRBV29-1	CSTTGGREGPTDTQYF	TGCAGCACGACGGGGGGACGAGAAGGCCCCACAGATACGCAGTATTTT
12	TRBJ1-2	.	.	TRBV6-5	CASSRLRGGSTF	TGTGCCAGCAGCAGACTCAGGGGAGGATCCACCTTC
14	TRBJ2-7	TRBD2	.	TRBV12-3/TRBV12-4	CASTSGGHTYEQYF	TGTGCCAGCACCTCGGGGGGGCATACCTACGAGCAGTACTTC
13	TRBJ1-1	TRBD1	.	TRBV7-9	CASSLGTGSEAFF	TGTGCCAGCAGCTTAGGGACAGGATCTGAAGCTTTCTTT
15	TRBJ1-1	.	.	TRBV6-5	CASSYSSTGNTEAFF	TGTGCCAGCAGTTACTCCTCTACAGGGAACACTGAAGCTTTCTTT
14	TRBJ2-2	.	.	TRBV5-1	CASSLARRTGELFF	TGCGCCAGCAGCTTGGCCCGGCGGACCGGGGAGCTGTTTTTT
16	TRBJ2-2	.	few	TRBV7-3	CASSSTYGQNTGELFF	TGTGCCAGCAGCTCCACCTACGGGCAGAACACCGGGGAGCTGTTTTTT
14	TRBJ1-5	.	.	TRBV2	CASKAGYSNQPQHF	TGTGCCAGCAAGGCGGGATATAGCAATCAGCCCCAGCATTTT
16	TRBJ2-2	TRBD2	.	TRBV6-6	CAIEAGTYGTTGELFF	TGTGCCATCGAAGCGGGGACCTACGGAACAACCGGGGAGCTGTTTTTT
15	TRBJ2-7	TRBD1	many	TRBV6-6	CASSSRDRISYEQYF	TGTGCCAGCAGTTCTCGGGACAGGATTTCCTACGAGCAGTACTTC
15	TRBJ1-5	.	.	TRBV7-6	CASSLDVGQNQPQHF	TGTGCCAGCAGCTTAGACGTCGGACAGAATCAGCCCCAGCATTTT
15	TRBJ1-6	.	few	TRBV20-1	CSASYDLGGSSPLHF	TGCAGTGCTAGTTATGACCTGGGGGGGAGCAGCCCCCTCCACTTT
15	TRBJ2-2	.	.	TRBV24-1	CATSDFQGLTGELFF	TGTGCCACCAGTGATTTTCAGGGGCTCACCGGGGAGCTGTTTTTT
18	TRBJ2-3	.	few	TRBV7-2	CASGRPRGAGVLTDTQYF	TGTGCCAGCGGCCGGCCCCGGGGGGCGGGGGTGCTCACAGATACGCAGTATTTT
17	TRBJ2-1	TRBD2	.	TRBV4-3	CASSLSTSGGGTRQQFF	TGCGCCAGCAGCCTCTCCACTAGCGGGGGGGGTACACGTCAGCAGTTCTTC
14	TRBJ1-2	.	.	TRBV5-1	CASSPPSAGTGYTF	TGCGCCAGCAGCCCCCCCTCGGCCGGGACCGGCTACACCTTC
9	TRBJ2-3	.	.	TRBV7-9	CASSSGRYF	TGTGCCAGCAGCTCCGGGCGGTATTTT
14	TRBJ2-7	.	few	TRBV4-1	CASSQVSGFSEQYF	TGCGCCAGCAGCCAAGTCTCGGGGTTCTCCGAGCAGTACTTC
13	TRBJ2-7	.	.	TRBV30	CAWLGKGSYEQYF	TGTGCCTGGCTGGGGAAAGGGTCCTACGAGCAGTACTTC
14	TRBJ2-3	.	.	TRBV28	CASSSHGTTDTQYF	TGTGCCAGCAGTTCCCACGGGACAACAGATACGCAGTATTTT
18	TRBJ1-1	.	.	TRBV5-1	CASSLAEMRGRSSTEAFF	TGCGCCAGCAGCTTGGCCGAGATGAGGGGTCGGTCGAGCACTGAAGCTTTCTTT
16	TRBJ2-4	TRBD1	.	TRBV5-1	CASSPTPDRVKNIQYF	TGCGCCAGCAGCCCTACACCCGACAGGGTTAAAAACATTCAGTACTTC
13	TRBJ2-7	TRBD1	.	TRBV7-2	CASSAGTAYEQYF	TGTGCCAGCAGCGCCGGGACAGCCTACGAGCAGTACTTC
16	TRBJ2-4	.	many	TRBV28	CASSLGGAGGGNIQYF	TGTGCCAGCAGTTTAGGGGGGGCCGGCGGTGGGAACATTCAGTACTTC
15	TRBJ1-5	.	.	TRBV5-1	CASSLASGFDQPQHF	TGCGCCAGCAGCTTGGCCTCGGGCTTCGATCAGCCCCAGCATTTT
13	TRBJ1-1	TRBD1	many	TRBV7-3	CASSWYRGSEAFF	TGTGCCAGCAGCTGGTACAGGGGATCTGAAGCTTTCTTT
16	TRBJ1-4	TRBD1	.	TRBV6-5	CASSYSSRGGYEKLFF	TGTGCCAGCAGTTACTCGTCAAGAGGGGGCTATGAAAAACTGTTTTTT
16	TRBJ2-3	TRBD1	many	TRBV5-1	CASSGRTGVDTDTQYF	TGCGCCAGCAGCGGAAGGACAGGGGTGGACACAGATACGCAGTATTTT
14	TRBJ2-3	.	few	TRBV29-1	CSVEGLPTGDTQYF	TGCAGCGTTGAAGGGCTACCCACTGGGGATACGCAGTATTTT
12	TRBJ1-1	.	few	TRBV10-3	CAISEGGTEAFF	TGTGCCATCAGTGAAGGGGGCACTGAAGCTTTCTTT
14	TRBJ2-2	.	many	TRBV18	CASSPAGNTGELFF	TGTGCCAGCTCACCAGCGGGGAACACCGGGGAGCTGTTTTTT
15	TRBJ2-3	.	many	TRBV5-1	CASSSTPPSTDTQYF	TGCGCCAGCAGCTCCACCCCTCCAAGCACAGATACGCAGTATTTT
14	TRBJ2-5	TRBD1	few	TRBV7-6	CASRRGHSQETQYF	TGTGCCAGCAGAAGGGGGCATTCCCAAGAGACCCAGTACTTC
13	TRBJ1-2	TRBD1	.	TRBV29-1	CSVSSTGGLGYTF	TGCAGCGTCTCCTCAACAGGGGGTTTGGGCTACACCTTC
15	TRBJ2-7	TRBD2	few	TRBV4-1	CASSLQASGTYEQYF	TGCGCCAGCAGCCTTCAGGCTAGCGGAACCTACGAGCAGTACTTC
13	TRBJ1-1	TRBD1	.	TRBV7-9	CASSIDRVSEAFF	TGTGCCAGCAGCATTGACAGGGTATCCGAAGCTTTCTTT
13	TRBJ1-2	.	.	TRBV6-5	CASSRRDDYGYTF	TGTGCCAGCAGCCGACGGGATGACTATGGCTACACCTTC
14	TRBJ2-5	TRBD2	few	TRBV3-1	CASSLPSGGETQYF	TGTGCCAGCAGCCTCCCTAGCGGGGGCGAGACCCAGTACTTC